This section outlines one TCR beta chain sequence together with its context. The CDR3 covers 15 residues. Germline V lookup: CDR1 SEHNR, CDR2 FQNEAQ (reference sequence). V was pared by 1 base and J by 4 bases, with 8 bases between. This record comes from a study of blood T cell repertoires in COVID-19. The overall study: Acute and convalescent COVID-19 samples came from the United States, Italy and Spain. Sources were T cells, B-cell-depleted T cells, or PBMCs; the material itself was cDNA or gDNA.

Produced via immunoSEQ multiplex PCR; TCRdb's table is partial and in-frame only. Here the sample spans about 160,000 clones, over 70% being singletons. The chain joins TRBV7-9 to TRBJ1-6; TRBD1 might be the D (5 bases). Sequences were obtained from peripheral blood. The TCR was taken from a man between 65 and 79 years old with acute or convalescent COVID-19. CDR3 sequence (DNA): TGTGCCAGCAGCTTAGGGGGGGGTTATAATTCACCCCTCCACTTT. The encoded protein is CASSLGGGYNSPLHF. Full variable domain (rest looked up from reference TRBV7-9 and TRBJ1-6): DTGVSQNPRHKITKRGQNVTFRCDPISEHNRLYWYRQTLGQGPEFLTYFQNEAQLEKSRLLSDRFSAERPKGSFSTLEIQRTEQGDSAMYLCASSLGGGYNSPLHFGNGTRLTVT.